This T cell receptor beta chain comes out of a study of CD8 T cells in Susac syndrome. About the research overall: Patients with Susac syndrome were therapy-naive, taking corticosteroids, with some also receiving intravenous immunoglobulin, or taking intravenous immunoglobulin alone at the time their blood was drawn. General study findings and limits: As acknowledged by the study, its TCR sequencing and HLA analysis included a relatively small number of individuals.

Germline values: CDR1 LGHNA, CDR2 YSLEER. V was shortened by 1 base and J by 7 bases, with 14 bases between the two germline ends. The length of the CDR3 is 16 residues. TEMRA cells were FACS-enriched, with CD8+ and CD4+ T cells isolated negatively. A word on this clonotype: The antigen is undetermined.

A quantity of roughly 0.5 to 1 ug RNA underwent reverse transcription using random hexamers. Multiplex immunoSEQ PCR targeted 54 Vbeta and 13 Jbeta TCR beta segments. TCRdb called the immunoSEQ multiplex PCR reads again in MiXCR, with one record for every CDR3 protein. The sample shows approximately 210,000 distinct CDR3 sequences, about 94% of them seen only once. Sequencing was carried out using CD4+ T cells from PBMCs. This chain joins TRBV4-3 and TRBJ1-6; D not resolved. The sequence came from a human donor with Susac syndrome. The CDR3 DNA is TGCGCCAGCAGCCAAGTGGTCGGAGCCGGCAATTCACCCCTCCACTTT. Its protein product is CASSQVVGAGNSPLHF.